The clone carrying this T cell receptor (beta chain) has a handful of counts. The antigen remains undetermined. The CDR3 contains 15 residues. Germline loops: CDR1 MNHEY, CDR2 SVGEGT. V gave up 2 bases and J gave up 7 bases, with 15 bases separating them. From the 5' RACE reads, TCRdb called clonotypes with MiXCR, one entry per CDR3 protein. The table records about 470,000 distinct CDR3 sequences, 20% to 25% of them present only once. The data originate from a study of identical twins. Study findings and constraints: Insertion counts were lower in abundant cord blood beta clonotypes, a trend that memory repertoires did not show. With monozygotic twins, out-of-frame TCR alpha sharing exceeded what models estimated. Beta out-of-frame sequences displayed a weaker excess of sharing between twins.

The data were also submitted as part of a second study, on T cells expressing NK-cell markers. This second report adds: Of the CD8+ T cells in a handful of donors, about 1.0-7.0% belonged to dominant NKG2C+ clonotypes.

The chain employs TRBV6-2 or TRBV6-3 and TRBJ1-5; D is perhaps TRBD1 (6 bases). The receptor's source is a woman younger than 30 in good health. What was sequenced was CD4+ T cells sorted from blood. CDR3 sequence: CASSYHQGRGQPQHF. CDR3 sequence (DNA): TGTGCCAGCAGTTACCACCAGGGGCGGGGACAGCCCCAGCATTTT.